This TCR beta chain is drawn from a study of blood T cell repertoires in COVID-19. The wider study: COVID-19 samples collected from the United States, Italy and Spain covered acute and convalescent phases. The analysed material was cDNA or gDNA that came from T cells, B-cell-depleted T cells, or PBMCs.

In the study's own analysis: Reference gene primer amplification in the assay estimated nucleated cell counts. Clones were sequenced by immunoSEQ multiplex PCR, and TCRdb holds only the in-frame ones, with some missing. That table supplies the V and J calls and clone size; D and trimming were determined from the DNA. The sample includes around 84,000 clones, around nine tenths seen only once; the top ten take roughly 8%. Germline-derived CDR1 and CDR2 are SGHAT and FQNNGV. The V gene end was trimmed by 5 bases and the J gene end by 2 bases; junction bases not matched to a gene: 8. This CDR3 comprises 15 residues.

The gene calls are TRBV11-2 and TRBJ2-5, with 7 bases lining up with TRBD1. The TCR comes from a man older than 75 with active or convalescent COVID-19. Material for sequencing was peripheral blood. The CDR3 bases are TGTGCCAGCAGCCCCCGAGGGGGCTATCAAGAGACCCAGTACTTC. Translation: CASSPRGGYQETQYF.